The 28 T cell receptor beta chains given below trace back to one sample, sequenced in a study of T cell responses to AZD1222 COVID-19 vaccine. Produced via immunoSEQ multiplex PCR; TCRdb's table is partial and in-frame only. This repertoire shows roughly 140,000 clones, roughly 89% found once; its top ten account for 5%. The source material was peripheral blood, sampled on day 0 of AZD1222 vaccination. Receptor source: an adult in good health.

This chain links TRBV3-1 (or the pseudogene TRBV3-2) with TRBJ1-1; D gene ambiguous. This CDR3 spans 13 amino acids. Germline V gives CDR1 LGHDT, CDR2 YNNKEL (reference sequence). V was pared by 2 bases and J by 11 bases, with 15 bases between. The CDR3 DNA reads TGTGCCAGCAGCCAAAGCGGTCCCTACTTGGCTTTCTTT. It yields the protein CASSQSGPYLAFF.

V usage is TRBV2 and J usage is TRBJ1-5; the match to TRBD1 covers 9 bases. CDR1 and CDR2 (germline): SNHLY, FYNNEI. The length of the CDR3 is 13 residues. V gave up 5 bases and J gave up 6 bases; unmatched junction bases: 2. The CDR3 DNA follows: TGTGCCAGCAGTAGGACAGGGGCTCAGCCCCAGCATTTT. It yields the protein CASSRTGAQPQHF.

The genes are TRBV6-5 and TRBJ2-7; D is possibly TRBD2 (6 bases). Trimming removed 4 bases from V and 1 base from J, with 14 bases in between. The germline CDR1 and CDR2 sequences are MNHEY and SVGAGI. The CDR3 covers 15 residues. The CDR3 bases are TGTGCCAGCAGTTTCCCCCAGCGGGTATCCTACGAGCAGTACTTC. This translates into CASSFPQRVSYEQYF.

There are a few counts of this clone. The chain is built from TRBV4-1 and TRBJ1-1; D gene ambiguous. The CDR3 spans 13 residues. Trimming removed 1 base from V and 0 bases from J, with 3 bases in between. Per germline, CDR1 MGHRA and CDR2 YSYEKL. The CDR3 here is CASSQVVNTEAFF. DNA for the CDR3: TGCGCCAGCAGCCAAGTCGTGAACACTGAAGCTTTCTTT.

Turning to this clone: At the DNA level, this CDR3 is encoded by other sequences in the same sample as well. The J gene is TRBJ2-5, the V gene TRBV10-1; D uncertain. The CDR3 is made up of 14 amino acids. The V gene's germline CDR1 is WNHNN and CDR2 SYGVQD (reference sequence). Between the trimmed V and J ends, which lost 0 bases and 2 bases, there was a span of 7 bases. CDR3 region: CASSESGGQETQYF. The CDR3 bases are TGCGCCAGCAGTGAGTCGGGCGGACAAGAGACCCAGTACTTC.

The chain has TRBV5-1 and TRBJ1-2; D is perhaps TRBD1 (5 bases). V lost 4 bases to trimming and J lost 6 bases, with 16 bases between them. CDR3 length: 14 residues. CDR1 is SGHRS, CDR2 YFSETQ, per germline. CDR3 bases: TGCGCCAGCAGCCTCGGACTCGGGGACGATGGCTACACCTTC. Its protein product is CASSLGLGDDGYTF.

This clone was counted once. The gene calls are TRBV6-4 and TRBJ2-1, with 13 bases aligning to TRBD2. The germline V gene has CDR1 MRHNA and CDR2 SNTAGT. This CDR3 comprises 15 residues. Losses at the gene ends were 5 bases for V and 7 bases for J; bases not matched to a gene: 5. DNA for the CDR3: TGTGCCAGCAGTTGGACTAGCGGGAGAGGGAATGAGCAGTTCTTC. It translates to CASSWTSGRGNEQFF.

J is TRBJ1-1 and V is TRBV4-3; 9 bases map to TRBD1. CDR3 length equals 15 residues. Per the germline V gene, CDR1 is LGHNA and CDR2 is YSLEER. Trimming cost V 2 bases and J 4 bases; bases outside gene matches: 5. CDR3 DNA: TGCGCCAGCAGCCAAACAGGGGGCGGCGGCACTGAAGCTTTCTTT. Translated: CASSQTGGGGTEAFF.

The rearrangement joins TRBV7-2 to TRBJ2-5, with D perhaps matching TRBD1 or TRBD2 (5 bases each). The CDR3 totals 13 residues. Trimming took 3 bases from V and 5 from J, leaving 10 bases between them. Germline V gene lookup returns CDR1 SGHTA and CDR2 FQGNSA. CDR3 protein: CASSFWGKETQYF. The CDR3, as DNA: TGTGCCAGCAGCTTTTGGGGGAAGGAGACCCAGTACTTC.

The V gene is TRBV7-8, the J gene TRBJ2-1; 7 bases are shared with TRBD2. Germline-derived CDR1 and CDR2 are SGHVS and FQNEAQ. This CDR3 spans 16 amino acids. Germline trimming cut 5 bases from V and 7 bases from J; bases unmatched to any gene: 14. The CDR3 sequence is CASSPGLGGRVNEQFF. The DNA of the CDR3 is TGTGCCAGCAGCCCCGGACTCGGCGGGAGAGTTAATGAGCAGTTCTTC.

This sequence joins TRBV2 and TRBJ2-5; TRBD2 agrees at 7 bases. Germline values: CDR1 SNHLY, CDR2 FYNNEI. The junction had 17 bases not matched to a gene; V was cut back by 8 bases and J by 5 bases. The CDR3 is 16 amino acids. CDR3 sequence reads: CASARVKREVRETQYF. For the CDR3, the DNA is TGTGCCAGCGCCAGGGTCAAACGGGAGGTACGGGAGACCCAGTACTTC. Full variable domain (rest looked up from reference TRBV2 and TRBJ2-5): EPEVTQTPSHQVTQMGQEVILRCVPISNHLYFYWYRQILGQKVEFLVSFYNNEISEKSEIFDDQFSVERPDGSNFTLKIRSTKLEDSAMYFCASARVKREVRETQYFGPGTRLLVL.

V and J are TRBV6-5 and TRBJ1-1; 9 bases are a match to TRBD1. Germline loops: CDR1 MNHEY, CDR2 SVGAGI. Trimming removed 6 bases from V and 4 bases from J; junction bases left unmatched: 6. The CDR3 length is 14 residues. CDR3 sequence: CASSIGQGPTEAFF. The CDR3 DNA reads as TGTGCCAGCAGCATCGGACAGGGGCCCACTGAAGCTTTCTTT.

This sequence joins TRBV6-1 and TRBJ2-1; perhaps TRBD2 as D (5 bases). Germline assignment: CDR1 MNHNS and CDR2 SASEGT. Trimming removed 1 base at V and 2 bases at J, with 9 bases between. CDR3 length: 15 amino acids. CDR3: CASSEGLNTYNEQFF. The CDR3 nucleotides are TGTGCCAGCAGTGAAGGACTAAATACCTACAATGAGCAGTTCTTC.

This rearrangement joins TRBV5-1 to TRBJ2-3; D gene unclear. CDR3 length: 14 residues. The V gene lost 2 bases and the J gene lost 5 bases, with 12 bases spanning the gap. Germline-derived CDR1 and CDR2 are SGHRS and YFSETQ. CDR3 sequence reads: CASSLNQPEDTQYF. DNA of the CDR3: TGCGCCAGCAGCTTAAACCAACCGGAAGATACGCAGTATTTT. Full variable domain (missing parts from reference TRBV5-1 and TRBJ2-3): KAGVTQTPRYLIKTRGQQVTLSCSPISGHRSVSWYQQTPGQGLQFLFEYFSETQRNKGNFPGRFSGRQFSNSRSEMNVSTLELGDSALYLCASSLNQPEDTQYFGPGTRLTVL.

This rearrangement joins TRBV18 to TRBJ2-1; weak D call: TRBD1 (5 bases). This CDR3 is 14 amino acids long. Trimming took off 2 bases at V and 6 bases at J, with 11 bases between the two ends. Per germline, CDR1 KGHSH and CDR2 LQKENI. CDR3 sequence reads: CASSPTTAPNEQFF. Here the CDR3 DNA reads TGTGCCAGCTCACCAACGACAGCTCCCAATGAGCAGTTCTTC. Supplemented by reference TRBV18 and TRBJ2-1, the full variable domain reads NAGVMQNPRHLVRRRGQEARLRCSPMKGHSHVYWYRQLPEEGLKFMVYLQKENIIDESGMPKERFSAEFPKEGPSILRIQQVVRGDSAAYFCASSPTTAPNEQFFGPGTRLTVL.

The chain couples TRBV11-2 to TRBJ1-1; TRBD1 agrees at 9 bases. After removal of 3 bases from V and 9 bases from J, the junction contained 2 bases not matched to a gene. CDR1 SGHAT and CDR2 FQNNGV come from the germline V gene. The CDR3 has 12 amino acids. CDR3: CASSFHRGQAFF. CDR3 DNA sequence: TGTGCCAGCAGCTTCCACAGGGGGCAAGCTTTCTTT.

J is TRBJ2-6 and V is TRBV4-3; unclear D gene. The CDR3 loop spans 16 amino acids. CDR1 is LGHNA and CDR2 is YSLEER in the germline V gene. The germline V and J ends were trimmed by 4 bases and 0 bases, with 10 bases remaining between them. This CDR3 reads CASSPPGSSGANVLTF. DNA for the CDR3: TGCGCCAGCAGCCCCCCGGGTAGCTCTGGGGCCAACGTCCTGACTTTC.

The genes are TRBV28 and TRBJ2-7; D is uncertain. Per the germline V gene, CDR1 is MDHEN and CDR2 is SYDVKM. The CDR3 length is 12 residues. The V and J ends lost 6 bases and 3 bases respectively, with 9 bases between them. This chain's CDR3 is CASRVPDYEQYF. CDR3 sequence (DNA): TGTGCCAGCAGGGTACCGGACTACGAGCAGTACTTC.

This chain joins TRBV28 and TRBJ2-1; D uncertain. The ends were cut back, 10 bases at V and 5 bases at J, with 15 bases in the middle. Per the germline V gene, CDR1 is MDHEN and CDR2 is SYDVKM. This CDR3 has 13 amino acids. CDR3 sequence reads: CATSREANNEQFF. CDR3 DNA: TGTGCCACCTCGAGAGAGGCCAACAATGAGCAGTTCTTC.

In its sample, this clone was seen once. This rearrangement joins TRBV18 to TRBJ1-1; TRBD1 agrees at 7 bases. The CDR3 totals 17 residues. Germline CDR1 KGHSH, CDR2 LQKENI. V was pared by 2 bases and J by 5 bases, with 14 bases of the junction left unmatched. The CDR3 protein is CASSPKSGGESLTEAFF. DNA for the CDR3: TGTGCCAGCTCACCAAAATCAGGGGGAGAAAGTTTGACTGAAGCTTTCTTT.

This chain uses TRBV28 with TRBJ1-1; no clear D gene. V lost 1 base to trimming and J lost 2 bases, with 8 bases between them. Germline CDR1 is MDHEN and CDR2 is SYDVKM. CDR3 length: 14 amino acids. This chain's CDR3 is CASSLSEINTEAFF. The CDR3 region has the DNA TGTGCCAGCAGTTTATCCGAAATCAACACTGAAGCTTTCTTT.

V usage is TRBV28 and J usage is TRBJ1-2, with no clear D. V was clipped by 6 bases and J by 4 bases, with 18 bases between them. The CDR3 totals 15 residues. Germline CDR1 and CDR2: MDHEN and SYDVKM. In nucleotides, the CDR3 is TGTGCCAGCAGCCCCATTCCCGGGATCCCCTATGGCTACACCTTC. Amino acid sequence: CASSPIPGIPYGYTF.

In regard to this clone: At the DNA level, this CDR3 is encoded by other sequences in the same sample as well. The genes are TRBV19 and TRBJ2-7; 7 nucleotides agree with TRBD2. V was clipped by 1 base and J by 3 bases; unmatched bases: 3. The germline CDR1 and CDR2 sequences are LNHDA and SQIVND (reference sequence). The CDR3 length is 14 residues. CDR3 bases: TGTGCCAGTAGTATAGCGGGGGGAAGCTACGAGCAGTACTTC. This translates into CASSIAGGSYEQYF.

The gene calls are TRBV9 and TRBJ1-1; the match to TRBD1 covers 9 bases. The CDR3 covers 14 residues. J gave up 1 base and V 6 bases, and 4 bases lay outside the gene matches. The germline CDR1 and CDR2 sequences are SGDLS and YYNGEE. The CDR3: CASTGTGSNTEAFF. The CDR3 coding sequence is TGTGCCAGCACCGGGACAGGGTCGAACACTGAAGCTTTCTTT.

The rearrangement joins TRBV6-1 to TRBJ2-7; TRBD1 matches at 9 bases. V shed 2 bases, J shed 0 bases, and the junction held 5 bases outside the gene matches. CDR1 MNHNS and CDR2 SASEGT come from the germline V gene. The CDR3 contains 16 residues. The CDR3 nucleotides read TGTGCCAGCAGTGAATCTAGGGACAGGGCCTCCTACGAGCAGTACTTC. Residues: CASSESRDRASYEQYF.

The chain joins TRBV21-1 to TRBJ1-6; whether TRBD1, the table's D call, matches the DNA was not checked. TRBV21-1 is tagged as a pseudogene. The length of the CDR3 is 16 residues. The CDR3 loop reads CASSRQGGGQNSPLHF. The CDR3 DNA reads as TGTGCCAGCAGCCGACAGGGAGGAGGTCAAAATTCACCCCTCCACTTT.

J is TRBJ1-2 and V is TRBV28, with D unresolved. CDR3 length: 12 residues. V lost 6 bases and J lost 13, with 18 bases in between. Germline V gives CDR1 MDHEN, CDR2 SYDVKM. The CDR3, as DNA: TGTGCCAGCAGATCACATTACCCTCTTCTCACCTTC. It translates to CASRSHYPLLTF.

The chain carries TRBV6-5 and TRBJ1-5; 8 bases are shared with TRBD1. The CDR3 is made up of 13 amino acids. V lost 5 bases and J lost 4; bases outside the gene matches: 1. Per germline, CDR1 MNHEY and CDR2 SVGAGI. CDR3 bases: TGTGCCAGCAGTCGACAGGGGAATCAGCCCCAGCATTTT. Translated, it gives CASSRQGNQPQHF.